These 2 T cell receptor beta chains were all obtained from the same sample, sequenced in a study of T cell responses to AZD1222 COVID-19 vaccine. Data came from immunoSEQ multiplex PCR; TCRdb stores just in-frame clones and leaves some out. This table holds under 100,000 clones, 75% to 90% found once. Sample: peripheral blood, taken 28 days after the second AZD1222 dose. The receptors derive from an adult who received the AZD1222 COVID-19 vaccine.

The genes are TRBV7-3 and TRBJ2-3, with D possibly being TRBD1 or TRBD2 (5 bases each). V dropped 2 bases and J dropped 6 bases, with 15 bases sitting between them. The CDR3 is 15 amino acids. In germline, CDR1 is SGHTA, CDR2 FQGTGA. CDR3 sequence (DNA): TGTGCCAGCAGCTTATATGAGGGGCCGGGCGATACGCAGTATTTT. Protein: CASSLYEGPGDTQYF.

The CDR3 protein is CASSHPTGGSYEQYF. CDR3 coding DNA: TGTGCCAGTAGCCACCCGACAGGGGGCTCCTACGAGCAGTACTTC. This sequence joins TRBV19 and TRBJ2-7; TRBD1 matches 9 bases. Germline V gives CDR1 LNHDA, CDR2 SQIVND (reference sequence). The CDR3 extends over 15 amino acids. The V gene end was trimmed by 6 bases and the J gene end by 0 bases; junction bases not matched to a gene: 6.